One T cell receptor (beta chain) is described in this entry. This record belongs to a study of blood T cell repertoires in COVID-19. Study-level background: Samples came from the United States, Italy and Spain, spanning acute and convalescent COVID-19.

The CDR3 contains 15 residues. The V and J ends lost 3 bases and 7 bases respectively, with 16 bases between them. The germline V gene encodes CDR1 MNHEY and CDR2 SMNVEV (reference sequence). The assay was immunoSEQ multiplex PCR, and TCRdb's table has in-frame clones only and misses some. The sample consists of more than 65,000 clones, roughly 77% of them appearing once. What was sequenced was peripheral blood. J is TRBJ1-5 and V is TRBV27; TRBD1 is a possible D gene (5 bases). The origin of this receptor is a woman aged 65 to 85 with acute or convalescent COVID-19. The CDR3 sequence: CASSFGRGGIQPQHF. Here the CDR3 DNA reads TGTGCCAGCAGTTTTGGTAGGGGAGGCATCCAGCCCCAGCATTTT.